The sequence of this TCR beta chain was determined in a study of CD8 T cells in Susac syndrome (dated by TCRdb to the late 2010s). Broadly, across the study: The study used repertoire sequencing to test whether antigen drove CD8+ T cell activation and differentiation in Susac syndrome. The clonality of the CD8+ T cell repertoire was compared across 11 to 12 healthy donors, roughly 14 Susac syndrome patients and around 16 multiple sclerosis patients. The paper's findings and limits, for the study overall: The number of individuals in the TCR sequencing and HLA analysis was acknowledged as relatively small.

RNA was extracted using the RNeasy kit, and roughly 0.45 to 1 microgram was reverse transcribed with random hexamers. The immunoSEQ multiplex PCR assay, which covers 54 Vbeta and 13 Jbeta segments, was used to amplify TCR beta CDR3 regions. To correct PCR amplification bias, a synthetic template baseline was used for both primer optimization and computational correction. The study's processing was this. Reads were assigned to V, D and J genes according to IMGT and analyzed in immunoSEQ Analyzer, with only productive sequences retained. Clonality was calculated as one minus the Shannon entropy normalized by log2 of the number of productive unique sequences. For each patient and control, public and private clones were evaluated among the 100 most prevalent clones. A clone was defined as Susac-specific if it was absent from the healthy and MS cohorts, from roughly 1,000 published viral clones and from other ImmuneACCESS disease sequences. The public sequencing data were trimmed at Q25 with fastp and processed into clonotypes with MiXCR by TCRdb, which kept only in-frame beta chains. Duplicate CDR3 protein sequences are folded into a single record with the most common DNA and genes. TCRdb's processing, not the authors' own work, is the source of the V and J calls. The sample data list approximately 110,000 distinct CDR3 sequences, and approximately 93% of these were observed just once. The leading ten clones occupy approximately 0.31% of the sample.

Peripheral blood CD8+ and CD4+ T cells from healthy donors, Susac syndrome patients and multiple sclerosis patients were profiled using high-throughput TCR beta sequencing. The multiple sclerosis controls were treatment-naive patients whose relapsing-remitting disease, either stable or active, fulfilled the revised McDonald criteria. CD8+ TEMRA cells were enriched by FACS, while bulk CD8+ and CD4+ T cells were purified by magnetic negative isolation. Blood was drawn into EDTA tubes, processed within 24 hours, and PBMCs were isolated by density gradient centrifugation. PBMCs intended for TCR sequencing were frozen in liquid nitrogen and were later thawed in a 37 degrees C water bath. The sorted or isolated CD4+, CD8+ and CD8+ TEMRA cells had a purity of 90% or higher. Concerning this clonotype itself: Its antigen is currently not known. Base quality data are lacking; no much larger clone is found one base away.

The germline V gene (reference sequence) sets CDR1 to DFQATT and CDR2 to SNEGSKA. Compared with germline, V lacks 5 bases and J lacks 8 bases; bases without a gene match: 8. From cysteine to phenylalanine, the CDR3 is 14 amino acids long. Only the CDR3 region is kept as DNA, spanning 42 bases read in frame from base 1. This TCR was sampled from a human donor with multiple sclerosis. The sequenced material came from CD8+ T cells from PBMCs. The rearranged chain carries TRBV20-1 and TRBJ2-1, with 11 bases aligning to TRBD2. In nucleotide form, the sequence is TGCAGTGCTTTCGGGACTAGCGGCGCCCATGAGCAGTTCTTC. It translates to CSAFGTSGAHEQFF.